The text below deals with one T cell receptor (beta chain). The antigen is undetermined. Produced via immunoSEQ multiplex PCR; TCRdb's table is partial and in-frame only. The sample yields some 460,000 clones, 80% to 90% seen once. These data originate in a study of Ad26.COV2.S vaccination and SARS-CoV-2 variants. Study details: In the study, Ad26.COV2.S was injected intramuscularly once, or twice 56 days apart.

Trimming cost V 3 bases and J 4 bases, with 22 bases left between them. The CDR3 is 17 residues long. General study points: Measures of TCR breadth and depth may have fallen short of total T cell responses. Comparable non-spike TCR breadth was observed in vaccine and placebo recipients.

Treatment in this sample: roughly 19 received Ad26.COV2.S at low or high dose, single or two shots; roughly 5 received placebo; per-sample allocation not given. The investigators took samples on day 63 after the first vaccine or placebo injection. SARS-CoV-2 spike from the Wuhan strain was encoded by the vaccine, an Ad26 vector. The chain is built from TRBV23-1 and TRBJ2-7; D may match TRBD1 or TRBD2 (8 bases each). TRBV23-1 is an ORF for which the function is uncertain. Specimen: peripheral blood, collected in a trial of Ad26.COV2.S vaccine versus placebo. The clonotype was recovered from a person aged 18-65 years who received the Ad26.COV2.S COVID-19 vaccine or a placebo. The CDR3 nucleotides read TGCGCCAGCAGTCACGGACAGGGATTAGCGGGACCTTACGAGCAGTACTTC. Protein: CASSHGQGLAGPYEQYF.